Included here is one T cell receptor beta chain sequence, with context. This specimen comes from a study of cytomegalovirus exposure and HLA in healthy donors. With 60 Vbeta and 13 Jbeta primers, the PCR was carried out. Profiled with immunoSEQ multiplex PCR; TCRdb holds only in-frame clones, not every one. The sample contains some 130,000 clones, around three quarters of which appear only once. The length of the CDR3 is 14 residues. The J segment lost 6 bases and the V segment lost 7 bases, leaving 11 bases of the junction unmatched. The germline gives CDR1 SGHNT, CDR2 YYREEE (reference sequence). The J gene is TRBJ2-3, the V gene TRBV5-4; 7 bases agree with TRBD2. The sequenced material came from PBMCs. This receptor was taken from a man younger than 40 in good health. The CDR3 here is CASRGLGAADTQYF. CDR3 sequence (DNA): TGTGCCAGCCGAGGACTAGGAGCGGCGGATACGCAGTATTTT.